Following are 8 T cell receptor beta chains from one sample sequenced in a study of neurological immune-mediated disorders. TCRdb redid the calling of the 5' RACE reads with MiXCR, one entry per CDR3 protein. The sample consists of roughly 17,000 distinct CDR3 sequences, over 2.5% of them appearing once. The sequenced sample consisted of PBMCs. The receptors here all came from a young woman with multiple sclerosis.

Only a few counts were recorded for this clonotype. The chain employs TRBV6-5 and TRBJ1-1; the D gene is possibly TRBD1 (5 bases). The CDR3 has 15 residues. The V and J ends lost 6 bases and 4 bases respectively, with 18 bases between them. Germline V CDR1 and CDR2: MNHEY, SVGAGI. In nucleotides, the CDR3 is TGTGCCAGCAGCGAGTCTTACGGAGGGGTCACTGAAGCTTTCTTT. Protein product: CASSESYGGVTEAFF.

This clonotype was seen at least ten times. The CDR3 region is CASSHGAHNEQFF. CDR3 coding DNA: TGTGCCAGCAGTCACGGGGCACACAATGAGCAGTTCTTC. V is TRBV11-3 and J is TRBJ2-1; D could derive from TRBD1 or TRBD2 (5 bases each). Trimming removed 6 bases at V and 5 bases at J, with 11 bases between. CDR3 size: 13 residues. Per the germline V gene, CDR1 is SGHNT and CDR2 is YENEEA.

Many counts were recorded for this clonotype. In nucleotides, the CDR3 is TGTGCCAGCAGTTACCTGGCGGGAGTAAAGCAGTACTTC. Translation gives CASSYLAGVKQYF. The chain links TRBV6-5 to TRBJ2-7, with 7 bases matching TRBD2. The trim removed 2 bases at V and 8 bases at J, leaving 6 bases unmatched. Germline V lookup: CDR1 MNHEY, CDR2 SVGAGI. The length of the CDR3 is 13 residues.

This clonotype was detected many times. The rearrangement uses TRBV5-1 and TRBJ1-2, with 7 bases lining up with TRBD1. Trimming at V came to 4 bases and at J to 3 bases, leaving 3 bases not matched to a gene. CDR3 length: 13 residues. From germline, CDR1 is SGHRS and CDR2 YFSETQ. The CDR3 bases are TGCGCCAGCAGCATTGGACAGGACTATGGCTACACCTTC. It specifies CASSIGQDYGYTF.

This clonotype was picked up many times. This chain connects TRBV10-3 to TRBJ2-1; 9 nucleotides agree with TRBD2. Trimming cost V 7 bases and J 8 bases; bases outside gene matches: 18. Germline V CDR1 and CDR2: ENHRY, SYGVKD. The CDR3 contains 17 residues. CDR3 coding DNA: TGTGCCATCACCCCGGGGGTAGCGGGGGCCCGGGGGGATGAGCAGTTCTTC. This translates into CAITPGVAGARGDEQFF.

A few counts support this clonotype. A junction end diverges from the germline sequence, so it may reflect a read error. The chain combines TRBV7-8 with TRBJ1-5; no definite D call. Germline values: CDR1 SGHVS, CDR2 FQNEAQ. The CDR3 runs to 14 residues. The DNA of the CDR3 is TGTGCCAGCAGCTTAGCGGAGGGCAATCAGCCCCAGAATTTT. It yields the protein CASSLAEGNQPQNF.

This clonotype was detected a few times. The J gene is TRBJ2-2, the V gene TRBV7-6; tentative D call: TRBD1 (5 bases). The germline V gene encodes CDR1 SGHVS and CDR2 FNYEAQ. Trimming shortened V by 4 bases and J by 5 bases, and 14 bases separated the two germline ends. There are 15 residues in the CDR3. The CDR3 spells CASSSLEGETGELFF. CDR3 nucleotides: TGTGCCAGCAGCTCCTTAGAAGGGGAAACCGGGGAGCTGTTTTTT.

This clonotype was counted at least ten times. This rearrangement joins TRBV7-2 to TRBJ2-5; no reliable D call. The length of the CDR3 is 14 residues. CDR1 and CDR2 from the germline V gene are SGHTA and FQGNSA. V was clipped by 1 base and J by 0 bases, with 6 bases between them. CDR3 bases: TGTGCCAGCAGCTTAGAGGCTTACCAAGAGACCCAGTACTTC. Its translation is CASSLEAYQETQYF.